These 5 T cell receptor beta chains share one sample of origin, sequenced in a study of T cell responses to AZD1222 COVID-19 vaccine. This table comes from immunoSEQ multiplex PCR, and its TCRdb copy is limited to in-frame clones, with some not included. The table lists some 150,000 clones, 88% of them singletons. The sequencing here drew on peripheral blood, taken on day 0 of AZD1222 vaccination. The receptors come from an adult in good health.

This chain connects TRBV30 to TRBJ2-5; 8 nucleotides agree with TRBD1. The CDR3 consists of 14 residues. J lost 5 bases, V lost 5 bases, and 10 bases had no gene match. Germline V gene lookup returns CDR1 GTSNPN and CDR2 SVGIG (reference sequence). The CDR3: CAWGLRGLVETQYF. The DNA for the CDR3 is TGTGCCTGGGGCCTCAGGGGGCTGGTGGAGACCCAGTACTTC.

The V gene is TRBV2, the J gene TRBJ2-7, with 7 bases that match TRBD2. V lost 6 bases to trimming and J lost 7 bases; unmatched junction nucleotides: 9. The CDR3 is 13 amino acids. Germline CDR1 SNHLY, CDR2 FYNNEI. The CDR3 is CASRRDYLFEQYF. Here the CDR3 DNA reads TGTGCCAGCAGACGGGACTACCTTTTTGAGCAGTACTTC.

The rearrangement uses TRBV28 and TRBJ2-1; D is ambiguous. V lost 3 bases and J lost 4, with 10 bases in between. Per the germline V gene, CDR1 is MDHEN and CDR2 is SYDVKM. The CDR3 runs to 14 residues. CDR3 DNA: TGTGCCAGCAGTTTGGAGCTATGGTACAATGAGCAGTTCTTC. Its translation: CASSLELWYNEQFF.

Here the CDR3 reads CASGRELGNEKLFF. CDR3 in DNA: TGTGCCAGCGGTAGAGAGCTGGGTAATGAAAAACTGTTTTTT. This chain connects TRBV9 to TRBJ1-4; D unresolved. Trimming pared 7 bases from V and 4 bases from J, leaving 14 bases between. Germline CDR1 is SGDLS and CDR2 is YYNGEE. This CDR3 contains 14 residues.

The chain is built from TRBV5-4 and TRBJ2-1; D is possibly TRBD2 (6 bases). Trimming removed 4 bases at V and 0 bases at J, with 11 bases between. The CDR3 is 15 amino acids. From germline, CDR1 is SGHNT and CDR2 YYREEE (reference sequence). The CDR3 loop is CASSPGTVSYNEQFF. The CDR3 nucleotides read TGTGCCAGCAGCCCGGGGACTGTCTCCTACAATGAGCAGTTCTTC.